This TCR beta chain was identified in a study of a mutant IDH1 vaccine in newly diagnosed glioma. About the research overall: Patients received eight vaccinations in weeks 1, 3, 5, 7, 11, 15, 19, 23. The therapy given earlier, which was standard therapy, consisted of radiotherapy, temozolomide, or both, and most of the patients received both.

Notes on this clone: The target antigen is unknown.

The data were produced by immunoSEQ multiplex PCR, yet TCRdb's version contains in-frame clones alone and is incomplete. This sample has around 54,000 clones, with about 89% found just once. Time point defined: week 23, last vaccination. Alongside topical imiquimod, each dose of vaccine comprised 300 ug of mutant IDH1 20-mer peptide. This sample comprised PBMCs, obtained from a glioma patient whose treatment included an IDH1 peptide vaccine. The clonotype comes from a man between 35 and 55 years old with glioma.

As DNA, the CDR3 is TGTGCCAGCAGGGGCAGCAACTCCTACAATGAGCAGTTCTTC. This encodes CASRGSNSYNEQFF. The gene calls are TRBV27 and TRBJ2-1; D gene unclear. This CDR3 is built from 14 residues. Trimming stripped 6 bases from V and 0 bases from J, with 9 bases between. CDR1 MNHEY and CDR2 SMNVEV come from the germline V gene (reference sequence).